These 19 T cell receptor beta chains share one sample of origin, sequenced in a study of blood T cells in healthy people across ages. The use of a sample-barcoded 5' primer and a J-beta primer mix characterized a second PCR of about 7 to 12 cycles. One entry per CDR3 protein results from TCRdb running MiXCR on the 5' RACE reads. This sample has around 650,000 distinct CDR3 sequences, with less than 45% found just once. The sequencing sample was made of blood. The receptors were gathered from a man older than 75 in good health.

In nucleotides, the CDR3 is TGTGCCAGCAGCTTAGCTCTTAGCGGGAGGCCGTACTTC. It is translated as CASSLALSGRPYF. The chain has TRBV7-2 and TRBJ2-5, with TRBD2 matching over 10 bases. Germline CDR1 is SGHTA and CDR2 is FQGNSA. The CDR3 runs 13 residues. After removal of 0 bases from V and 13 bases from J, the junction contained 5 bases not matched to a gene.

In its sample, this clonotype was seen a few times. The chain uses TRBV5-1 and TRBJ2-7; 9 bases line up with TRBD1. J gave up 5 bases and V 0 bases, and 6 bases lay outside the gene matches. The germline V gene has CDR1 SGHRS and CDR2 YFSETQ. This CDR3 contains 15 residues. The CDR3 DNA sequence: TGCGCCAGCAGCTTGGCCGGGACAGGGCCCAACGAGCAGTACTTC. Translated: CASSLAGTGPNEQYF.

This clonotype was detected only a few times. The gene calls are TRBV20-1 and TRBJ2-5, with D perhaps given as TRBD1 or TRBD2 (6 bases each). Germline V gene lookup returns CDR1 DFQATT and CDR2 SNEGSKA (reference sequence). The CDR3 is 16 residues long. Trimming shortened V by 5 bases and J by 2 bases, and 21 bases separated the two germline ends. Written as DNA, the CDR3 is TGCAGTGCTCCCAAAATTAGGGGGGCCGGACAAGAGACCCAGTACTTC. Encoded protein: CSAPKIRGAGQETQYF.

To note about this clonotype: Since a much larger clone is just one base distant, this may be a read error. The chain recombines TRBV7-6 with TRBJ2-7; no firm D call. Per the germline V gene, CDR1 is SGHVS and CDR2 is FNYEAQ. The CDR3 spans 13 residues. V was pared by 1 base and J by 5 bases, with 9 bases between. CDR3 bases: TGTGCCAGCAGCTTAGGCCCATTCGACGAGCAGTACTTC. Its translation: CASSLGPFDEQYF.

The V call is TRBV19, the J call TRBJ2-1; 7 positions agree with TRBD1. With the DNA end fitting TRBJ2-7 better, the J assignment may be wrong. Germline V lookup: CDR1 LNHDA, CDR2 SQIVND (reference sequence). This CDR3 is built from 12 residues. The chain's CDR3 is CASRTGNNEQYF. The CDR3 DNA follows: TGTGCCAGTAGGACAGGGAACAATGAGCAGTACTTC.

The chain employs TRBV20-1 and TRBJ1-6; no firm D call. CDR3 size: 13 residues. Germline lookup yields CDR1 DFQATT and CDR2 SNEGSKA (reference sequence). Deletions cut 1 base from V and 10 bases from J, with 11 bases between. CDR3 amino acids: CSARGLDGSPLHF. In DNA form, the CDR3 reads TGCAGTGCTAGAGGCCTCGATGGGTCACCCCTCCACTTT.

This clonotype was picked up a small number of times. The chain uses TRBV20-1 and TRBJ1-1; no reliable D call. V was shortened by 6 bases and J by 8 bases, with 10 bases between the two germline ends. The CDR3 is made up of 10 amino acids. Per germline, CDR1 DFQATT and CDR2 SNEGSKA (reference sequence). CDR3 nucleotide sequence: TGCAGTGCCTGGGAGGTCGAAGCTTTCTTT. Protein product: CSAWEVEAFF.

The V gene is TRBV6-5, the J gene TRBJ1-4; 9 positions agree with TRBD1. This CDR3 spans 16 amino acids. Germline values: CDR1 MNHEY, CDR2 SVGAGI. The J segment lost 7 bases and the V segment lost 5 bases, leaving 11 bases of the junction unmatched. The CDR3 spells CASSPTPGQGGEKLFF. DNA of the CDR3: TGTGCCAGCAGTCCCACGCCGGGACAGGGAGGTGAAAAACTGTTTTTT.

This clonotype was seen a handful of times. The chain is built from TRBV11-2 and TRBJ1-1, with D unresolved. Per the germline V gene, CDR1 is SGHAT and CDR2 is FQNNGV. V was cut by 1 base and J by 4 bases, with 10 bases left in between. This CDR3 is 14 amino acids long. The CDR3 nucleotides read TGTGCCAGCAGCTTAGCCTCTTTCGGCACTGAAGCTTTCTTT. It codes for CASSLASFGTEAFF.

This clonotype was counted between two and nine times. This sequence joins TRBV20-1 and TRBJ2-7, with 7 bases lining up with TRBD1. There are 13 residues in the CDR3. Looked up from germline, CDR1 is DFQATT and CDR2 is SNEGSKA (reference sequence). The junction had 11 bases not matched to a gene; V was cut back by 3 bases and J by 9 bases. The CDR3 bases are TGCAGTGCTAGGGAGACAGGGTCTTCGGTGCAGTACTTC. This sequence encodes CSARETGSSVQYF.

This clonotype was found a few times. The gene calls are TRBV15 and TRBJ2-1; TRBD2 aligns across 10 bases. Per germline, CDR1 LNHNV and CDR2 YYDKDF (reference sequence). V shed 1 base and J 2 bases; nucleotides not matched to a gene: 2. The CDR3 totals 16 residues. The CDR3 is CATSRGLAGAYNEQFF. For the CDR3, the DNA is TGTGCCACCAGCAGAGGTCTAGCGGGAGCCTACAATGAGCAGTTCTTC.

This chain uses TRBV30 with TRBJ2-5; 8 bases are a match to TRBD2. Germline V gene lookup returns CDR1 GTSNPN and CDR2 SVGIG (reference sequence). The CDR3 consists of 15 residues. V lost 0 bases, J lost 0 bases, and 3 bases stayed unmatched. CDR3 in amino acids: CAWSVDSGNQETQYF. In DNA, the CDR3 is TGTGCCTGGAGTGTCGATAGCGGGAACCAAGAGACCCAGTACTTC.

The chain is built from TRBV30 and TRBJ1-4; 8 nucleotides match TRBD1. CDR1 is GTSNPN and CDR2 is SVGIG in the germline V gene (reference sequence). This CDR3 has 15 residues. V dropped 2 bases and J dropped 5; count of bases not matched to a gene: 7. The CDR3 DNA sequence: TGTGCCTGGAGTCTGATTCAGGGGGCAAATGAAAAACTGTTTTTT. Its translation: CAWSLIQGANEKLFF.

CDR3 DNA: TGTGCCAGCAGCGTGAATCCGGGACAGGGTACTCTGGAGCAGTTCTTC. This encodes CASSVNPGQGTLEQFF. The rearrangement uses TRBV9 and TRBJ2-1; 9 nucleotides agree with TRBD1. V shed 2 bases and J 10 bases; nucleotides not matched to a gene: 13. The length of the CDR3 is 16 residues. Germline V gene sequence: CDR1 SGDLS, CDR2 YYNGEE. Combining the CDR3 with reference TRBV9 and TRBJ2-1 gives the whole variable domain DSGVTQTPKHLITATGQRVTLRCSPRSGDLSVYWYQQSLDQGLQFLIQYYNGEERAKGNILERFSAQQFPDLHSELNLSSLELGDSALYFCASSVNPGQGTLEQFFGPGTRLTVL.

The J gene is TRBJ2-1, the V gene TRBV4-3; 8 bases fit TRBD2. The V gene's germline CDR1 is LGHNA and CDR2 YSLEER. Germline trimming cut 4 bases from V and 8 bases from J; bases unmatched to any gene: 16. The CDR3 loop spans 17 amino acids. The CDR3 nucleotides read TGCGCCAGCAGCCCGGGGGTGCAGCGGGAGATCGGCGATGAGCAGTTCTTC. Translated: CASSPGVQREIGDEQFF.

CDR3 coding DNA: TGTGCCAGCAGTCGCGTTGGGACGGCTAATCAGCCCCAGCATTTT. Translation gives CASSRVGTANQPQHF. The chain links TRBV12-3 or TRBV12-4 to TRBJ1-5; D perhaps matches TRBD1 (5 bases). CDR3 length equals 15 residues. The V end was cut by 5 bases, the J end by 4 bases, with 15 bases between.

The V and J genes are TRBV5-1 and TRBJ2-3, with a weak D call TRBD2 (5 bases). The CDR3 spans 16 residues. Germline V CDR1 and CDR2: SGHRS, YFSETQ. V lost 2 bases and J 1 base, leaving 14 bases between the germline ends. CDR3 nucleotide sequence: TGCGCCAGCAGCTTAGACTATCGAGTCGGCACAGATACGCAGTATTTT. Translating gives CASSLDYRVGTDTQYF.

J is TRBJ2-3 and V is TRBV7-2, with D perhaps matching TRBD1 (5 bases). CDR1 SGHTA and CDR2 FQGNSA come from the germline V gene. Trimming pared 5 bases from V and 7 bases from J, leaving 7 bases between. The CDR3 has 11 amino acids. The CDR3 DNA is TGTGCCAGCAGCACAGGATATACGCAGTATTTT. Translation: CASSTGYTQYF.

The chain uses TRBV12-3 or TRBV12-4 and TRBJ2-1, with 7 bases identical to TRBD2. The CDR3 is 15 amino acids. V lost 6 bases to trimming and J lost 3 bases; unmatched junction nucleotides: 8. CDR3 sequence reads: CASSFSSGNYNEQFF. The CDR3 nucleotides read TGTGCCAGCAGCTTCTCTAGCGGAAACTACAATGAGCAGTTCTTC.